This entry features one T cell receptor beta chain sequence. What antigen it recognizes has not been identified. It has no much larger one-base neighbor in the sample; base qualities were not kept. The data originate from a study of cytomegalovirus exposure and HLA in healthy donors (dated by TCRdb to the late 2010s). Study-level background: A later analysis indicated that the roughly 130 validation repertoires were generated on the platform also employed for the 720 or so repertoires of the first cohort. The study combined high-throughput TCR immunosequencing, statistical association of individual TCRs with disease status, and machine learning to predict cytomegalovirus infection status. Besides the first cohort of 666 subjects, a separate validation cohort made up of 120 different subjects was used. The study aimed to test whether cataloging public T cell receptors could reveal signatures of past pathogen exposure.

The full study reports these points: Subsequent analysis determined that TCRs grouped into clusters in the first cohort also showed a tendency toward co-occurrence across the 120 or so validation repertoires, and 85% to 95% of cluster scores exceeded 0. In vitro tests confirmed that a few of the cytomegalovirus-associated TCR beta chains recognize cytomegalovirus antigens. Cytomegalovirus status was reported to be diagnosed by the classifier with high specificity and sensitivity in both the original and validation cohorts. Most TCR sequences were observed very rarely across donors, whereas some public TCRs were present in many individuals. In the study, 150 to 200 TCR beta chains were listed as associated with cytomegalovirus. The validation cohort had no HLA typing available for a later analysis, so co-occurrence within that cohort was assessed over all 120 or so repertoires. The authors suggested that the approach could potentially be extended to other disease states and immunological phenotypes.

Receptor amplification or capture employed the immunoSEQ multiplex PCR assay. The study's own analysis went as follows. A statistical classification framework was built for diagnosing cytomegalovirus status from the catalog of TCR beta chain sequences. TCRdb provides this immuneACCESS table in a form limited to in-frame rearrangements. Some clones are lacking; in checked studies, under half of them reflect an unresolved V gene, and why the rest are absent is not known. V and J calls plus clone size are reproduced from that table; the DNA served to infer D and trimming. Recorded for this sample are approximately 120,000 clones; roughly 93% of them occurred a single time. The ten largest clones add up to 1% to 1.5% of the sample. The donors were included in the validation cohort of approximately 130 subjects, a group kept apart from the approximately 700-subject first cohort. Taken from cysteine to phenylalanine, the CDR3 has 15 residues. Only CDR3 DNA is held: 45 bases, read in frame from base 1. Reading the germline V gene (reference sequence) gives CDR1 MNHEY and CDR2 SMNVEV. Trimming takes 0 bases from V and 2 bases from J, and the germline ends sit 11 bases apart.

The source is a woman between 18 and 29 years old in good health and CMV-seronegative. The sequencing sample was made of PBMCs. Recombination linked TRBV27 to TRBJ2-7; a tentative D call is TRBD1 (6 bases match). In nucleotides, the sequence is TGTGCCAGCAGTTTATCAACAGGGCCTACCTACGAGCAGTACTTC. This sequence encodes CASSLSTGPTYEQYF.